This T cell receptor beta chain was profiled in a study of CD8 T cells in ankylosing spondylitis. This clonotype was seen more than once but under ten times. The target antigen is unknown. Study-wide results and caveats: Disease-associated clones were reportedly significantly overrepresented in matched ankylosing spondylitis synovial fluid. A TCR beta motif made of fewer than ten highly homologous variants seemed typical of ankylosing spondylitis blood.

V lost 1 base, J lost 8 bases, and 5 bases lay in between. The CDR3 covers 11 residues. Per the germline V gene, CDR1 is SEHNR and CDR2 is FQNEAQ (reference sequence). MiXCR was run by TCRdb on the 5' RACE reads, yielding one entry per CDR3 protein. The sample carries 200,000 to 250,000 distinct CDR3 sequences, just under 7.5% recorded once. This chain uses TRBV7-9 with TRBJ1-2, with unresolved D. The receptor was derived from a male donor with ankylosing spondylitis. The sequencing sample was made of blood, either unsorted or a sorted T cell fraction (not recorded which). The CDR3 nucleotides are TGTGCCAGCAGCTTAGGCCGCGGCTACACCTTC. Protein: CASSLGRGYTF.